This entry lists 3 T cell receptor beta chains sequenced from one sample in a study of cytomegalovirus exposure and HLA in healthy donors. Researchers ran the PCR with 60 Vbeta and 13 Jbeta primers. The assay was immunoSEQ multiplex PCR, and TCRdb's table has in-frame clones only and misses some. The table lists 93,000 or so clones, about 71% of them singletons. The sequenced sample was PBMCs. These TCRs come from a woman aged 45 to 65 in good health and CMV-seronegative.

The chain has TRBV2 and TRBJ1-6; 7 nucleotides match TRBD1. This CDR3 spans 16 amino acids. Germline CDR1 reads SNHLY; CDR2 reads FYNNEI. J was trimmed by 7 bases and V by 6 bases; bases with no gene match: 12. CDR3 loop: CASRDRQGISNSPLHF. The DNA for the CDR3 is TGTGCCAGCAGAGACCGACAGGGAATCTCAAATTCACCCCTCCACTTT.

J is TRBJ1-3 and V is TRBV7-8; 7 bases map to TRBD1. This CDR3 comprises 14 residues. V lost 5 bases to trimming and J lost 2 bases; unmatched junction nucleotides: 3. The V gene's germline CDR1 is SGHVS and CDR2 FQNEAQ. CDR3 nucleotide sequence: TGTGCCAGCAGCCCCCAGGGGGCTGGAAACACCATATATTTT. This translates into CASSPQGAGNTIYF.

V and J are TRBV27 and TRBJ1-6; weak D call: TRBD1 (6 bases). The germline V gene has CDR1 MNHEY and CDR2 SMNVEV (reference sequence). The ends were cut back, 2 bases at V and 2 bases at J, with 7 bases in the middle. The CDR3 extends over 15 amino acids. DNA of the CDR3: TGTGCCAGCAGTTTACAGGGGCCCTATAATTCACCCCTCCACTTT. Amino acid sequence: CASSLQGPYNSPLHF.